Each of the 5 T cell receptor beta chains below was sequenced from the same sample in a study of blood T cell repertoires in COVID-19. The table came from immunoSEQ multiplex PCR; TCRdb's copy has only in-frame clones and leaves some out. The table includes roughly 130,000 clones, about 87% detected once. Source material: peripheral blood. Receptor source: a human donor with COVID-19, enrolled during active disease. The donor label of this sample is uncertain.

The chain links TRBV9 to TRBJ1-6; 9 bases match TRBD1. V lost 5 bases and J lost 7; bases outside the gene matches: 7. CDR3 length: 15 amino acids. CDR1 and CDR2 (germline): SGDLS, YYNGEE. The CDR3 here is CASSARDRENSPLHF. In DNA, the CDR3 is TGTGCCAGCAGTGCAAGGGACAGGGAGAATTCACCCCTCCACTTT. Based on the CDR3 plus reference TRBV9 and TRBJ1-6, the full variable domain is DSGVTQTPKHLITATGQRVTLRCSPRSGDLSVYWYQQSLDQGLQFLIQYYNGEERAKGNILERFSAQQFPDLHSELNLSSLELGDSALYFCASSARDRENSPLHFGNGTRLTVT.

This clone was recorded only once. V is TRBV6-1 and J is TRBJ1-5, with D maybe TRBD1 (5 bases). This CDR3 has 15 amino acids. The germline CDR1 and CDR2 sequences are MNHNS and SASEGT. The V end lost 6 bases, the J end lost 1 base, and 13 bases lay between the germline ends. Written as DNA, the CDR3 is TGTGCCAGCAGAGACAGTGTTCCCAGCAATCAGCCCCAGCATTTT. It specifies CASRDSVPSNQPQHF.

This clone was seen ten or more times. CDR3 in amino acids: CASSSETGGNSPLHF. CDR3 in DNA: TGTGCCAGCTCATCAGAGACAGGGGGAAATTCACCCCTCCACTTT. The J gene is TRBJ1-6, the V gene TRBV18; 9 bases align to TRBD1. Germline loops: CDR1 KGHSH, CDR2 LQKENI. Germline trimming cut 5 bases from V and 7 bases from J; bases unmatched to any gene: 6. This CDR3 has 15 amino acids.

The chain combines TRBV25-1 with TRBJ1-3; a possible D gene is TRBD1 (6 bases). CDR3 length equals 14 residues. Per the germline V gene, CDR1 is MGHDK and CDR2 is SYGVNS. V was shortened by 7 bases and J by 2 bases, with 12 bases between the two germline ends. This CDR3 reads CASTEGDAGNTIYF. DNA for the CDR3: TGTGCCAGCACCGAGGGGGATGCTGGAAACACCATATATTTT.

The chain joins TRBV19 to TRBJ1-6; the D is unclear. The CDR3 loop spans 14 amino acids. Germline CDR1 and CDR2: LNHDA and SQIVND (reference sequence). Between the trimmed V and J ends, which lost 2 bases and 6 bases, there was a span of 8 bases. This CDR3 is CASSIRQANSPLHF. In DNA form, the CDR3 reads TGTGCCAGTAGTATAAGGCAGGCTAATTCACCCCTCCACTTT.